This is a list of T cell receptor beta chains from one sample in a study of blood T cell repertoires in COVID-19. TCRdb's copy holds only in-frame clones and misses some; the assay was immunoSEQ multiplex PCR. The data hold about 200,000 clones, with roughly 78% observed a single time. The specimen sequenced was peripheral blood. The receptor set was obtained from a woman older than 75 with active or convalescent COVID-19. Each CDR3 is given with its conserved first and last residue.

j_call v_call cdr3_aa
TRBJ1-2 TRBV14 CASSRETDRSDYGYTF
TRBJ2-5 TRBV24-1 CATSDRTGYQETQYF
TRBJ1-2 TRBV28 CASSFGGGALVWGYTF
TRBJ2-7 TRBV11-2 CASSPLSTSGFYEQYF
TRBJ1-4 TRBV4-1 CASSQQTGGYEKLFF
TRBJ2-3 TRBV5-1 CASSFIGRGSTDTQYF
TRBJ1-4 TRBV15 CATSRDQQGKLFF
TRBJ2-3 TRBV14 CASSPRDRVTDTQYF
TRBJ1-2 TRBV14 CASSRTGTGLILGYTF
TRBJ2-5 TRBV5-1 CASSLEGGSETQYF
TRBJ2-3 TRBV4-2 CASSPTSGRTDTQYF
TRBJ2-5 TRBV3-1/TRBV3-2 CASSQDLGLRGTQYF
TRBJ1-2 TRBV28 CASSLPWTTGFGYTF
TRBJ2-4 TRBV7-5 CARSLPGHLAKNIQYF
TRBJ2-3 TRBV11-2 CASRRTGPGDTQYF
TRBJ2-3 TRBV5-5 CASSFEPSSTDTQYF
TRBJ2-3 TRBV18 CASSPPSGGGDRQGDTQYF
TRBJ1-3 TRBV2 CASSYIPSLAGNTIYF
TRBJ1-2 TRBV28 CASSPGSNYGYTF
TRBJ1-1 TRBV2 CASSEVAALTEAFF
TRBJ1-3 TRBV10-3 CAISNSSGNTIYF
TRBJ1-2 TRBV5-1 CASSQTGNYGYTF
TRBJ1-2 TRBV19 CASGQGAGYRYTF
TRBJ1-5 TRBV9 CASSAEGAFTQPQHF
TRBJ1-5 TRBV5-6 CASSFGQGIYSNQPQHF
TRBJ1-4 TRBV21-1 CASSKLKTMWGQGGRRVEKLFF
TRBJ1-5 TRBV5-6 CASSRAGGAAQHF
TRBJ1-3 TRBV28 CASSPPIGNTIYF
TRBJ1-2 TRBV3-1/TRBV3-2 CASSHAAAGGYTF
TRBJ1-4 TRBV5-1 CASSEGTGEKLFF
TRBJ2-5 TRBV15 CATSRLTGSQETQYF
TRBJ2-5 TRBV6-5 CASITGGAEETQYF
TRBJ2-1 TRBV2 CASSEALIGYEQFF
TRBJ1-2 TRBV28 CASSSAPGRGSYGYTF
TRBJ1-1 TRBV5-5 CASSLSGRGATEAFF
TRBJ2-2 TRBV7-9 CAPGDPNTGELFF
TRBJ2-1 TRBV15 CATSRQPETGTPIFYNEQFF
TRBJ1-2 TRBV5-4 CASSATGGYGYTF
TRBJ2-7 TRBV5-1 CASSLETGALLEQYF
TRBJ2-1 TRBV5-5 CASSFDIYNEQFF
TRBJ2-5 TRBV5-1 CASSSGTSGLGRETQYF
TRBJ2-1 TRBV4-3 CASSQAQGGYNEQFF
TRBJ1-2 TRBV11-2 CASSLERSNYGYTF
TRBJ1-1 TRBV7-8 CASSLGRVTEAFF
TRBJ2-1 TRBV14 CASSSSSNEQFF
TRBJ2-6 TRBV4-3 CASSQGALGANVLTF
TRBJ2-2 TRBV29-1 CSLGQGVDGELFF
TRBJ2-7 TRBV3-1/TRBV3-2 CASSPGLLPYEQYF
TRBJ1-1 TRBV6-2/TRBV6-3 CASSLTGATVAFF
TRBJ2-3 TRBV9 CASSVSVRDTQYF
TRBJ1-2 TRBV28 CASSIPLGSIANYGYTF
TRBJ1-1 TRBV5-1 CASSSNPGGAYTEAFF
TRBJ1-2 TRBV28 CASSLPLQAGNGYTF
TRBJ2-2 TRBV12-3/TRBV12-4 CASSPGVGGELFF
TRBJ1-1 TRBV5-1 CASSLGQGRTEAFF